These T cell receptor beta chains were read from a single sample in a study of shared T cell receptors in the human thymus. The method was immunoSEQ multiplex PCR; TCRdb's version includes in-frame clones alone and lacks a portion of them. This table holds 450,000 to 650,000 clones, around three quarters found once. The same sample was also studied in work on human thymus T cells.

Sequenced sample: thymocytes. The receptors were sampled from a boy in the first two years of life with a congenital heart defect. Each CDR3 is given with its conserved first and last residue. D genes are given only for firm matches. Rows may omit the clone size; those that give it use once, few, many or a size class.

-	TRBJ1-1	TRBV20-1	-	CRGGREREAFF	TGCAGGGGGGGAAGGGAACGTGAAGCTTTCTTT
TRBD2	TRBJ2-5	TRBV5-8	-	CASSSVGSGAGETQYF	TGTGCCAGCAGCTCCGTCGGGAGCGGGGCGGGGGAGACCCAGTACTTC
TRBD1	TRBJ1-1	TRBV19	-	CASSIELTGGAFF	TGTGCCAGTAGTATAGAGTTGACAGGGGGAGCTTTCTTT
-	TRBJ2-6	TRBV5-1	-	CASSLAPQGSEGANVLTF	TGCGCCAGCAGCTTGGCCCCACAGGGATCGGAGGGGGCCAACGTCCTGACTTTC
TRBD1	TRBJ2-7	TRBV29-1	once	CSVVGSGGYEQYF	TGCAGCGTTGTTGGGTCAGGGGGCTACGAGCAGTACTTC
TRBD2	TRBJ2-1	TRBV4-1	-	CASSQGSGRPNEQFF	TGCGCCAGCAGCCAAGGTAGCGGGAGGCCAAATGAGCAGTTCTTC
TRBD1	TRBJ2-6	TRBV5-6	-	CASSLRRDRVLSGANVLTF	TGTGCCAGCAGCTTACGCCGGGACAGGGTACTGTCTGGGGCCAACGTCCTGACTTTC
-	TRBJ2-2	TRBV6-1	-	CASSAGGSGTGELFF	TGTGCCAGCAGCGCTGGGGGGAGTGGGACCGGGGAGCTGTTTTTT
-	TRBJ1-3	TRBV6-1	-	CASSAARGAGNGNTIYF	TGTGCCAGCAGTGCCGCGCGGGGGGCTGGGAATGGAAACACCATATATTTT
-	TRBJ1-5	TRBV5-1	-	CASSLGGSVGNQPQHF	TGCGCCAGCAGCTTGGGAGGTTCCGTCGGCAATCAGCCCCAGCATTTT